One sample yielded the 11 T cell receptor beta chains listed below, sequenced in a study of blood T cell repertoires in COVID-19. Method: immunoSEQ multiplex PCR; TCRdb's copy keeps in-frame clones and lacks some. Of 150,000 to 200,000 clones listed, approximately 88% were seen once; the top ten hold roughly 13%. The sequencing sample was made of PBMCs or T cells enriched from blood (not recorded which). The source is a woman aged 60-70 years who had recovered from COVID-19.

The chain uses TRBV23-1 and TRBJ2-7; possibly TRBD1 for D (5 bases). TRBV23-1 is marked as an open reading frame, function uncertain. Deletions cut 1 base from V and 2 bases from J, with 12 bases between. This CDR3 is 15 amino acids long. DNA for the CDR3: TGCGCCAGCAGTCAATACGCAGGGTTAACCTACGAGCAGTACTTC. Encoded protein: CASSQYAGLTYEQYF.

The V and J genes are TRBV11-1 and TRBJ2-7, with a tentative D call TRBD1 (8 bases). V was pared by 4 bases and J by 2 bases, with 12 bases between. CDR1 is SGHAT and CDR2 is FQDESV in the germline V gene (reference sequence). The CDR3 is 14 residues long. CDR3 bases: TGTGCCAGCAGCTGGACAGGGACTACCTACGAGCAGTACTTC. The encoded protein is CASSWTGTTYEQYF.

A word on this clone: This specimen includes other DNA sequences encoding the same CDR3. The chain carries TRBV5-1 and TRBJ2-2; no reliable D call. The CDR3 has 15 amino acids. Between the trimmed V and J ends, which lost 2 bases and 0 bases, there was a span of 8 bases. Germline V gives CDR1 SGHRS, CDR2 YFSETQ. The CDR3 protein is CASSLETTNTGELFF. CDR3 DNA: TGCGCCAGCAGCTTAGAGACAACGAACACCGGGGAGCTGTTTTTT. Full variable domain (outside the CDR3, taken from reference TRBV5-1 and TRBJ2-2): KAGVTQTPRYLIKTRGQQVTLSCSPISGHRSVSWYQQTPGQGLQFLFEYFSETQRNKGNFPGRFSGRQFSNSRSEMNVSTLELGDSALYLCASSLETTNTGELFFGEGSRLTVL.

As regards this clone: Other DNA variants within this sample encode the same CDR3. CDR3: CAWTRDRNTEAFF. In DNA, the CDR3 is TGTGCCTGGACCCGGGACAGAAACACTGAAGCTTTCTTT. This sequence joins TRBV30 and TRBJ1-1; 7 bases agree with TRBD1. CDR3 length: 13 amino acids. Germline assignment: CDR1 GTSNPN and CDR2 SVGIG (reference sequence). After removal of 4 bases from V and 2 bases from J, the junction contained 4 bases not matched to a gene.

The table lists this clone with a count of one. The rearrangement links TRBV2 to TRBJ1-1; D might be TRBD1 (5 bases). This CDR3 is 12 amino acids long. Germline loops: CDR1 SNHLY, CDR2 FYNNEI. Trimming cost V 4 bases and J 8 bases, with 11 bases left between them. The CDR3 loop reads CASSGSGIEAFF. The DNA of the CDR3 is TGTGCCAGCAGTGGGTCAGGGATCGAAGCTTTCTTT.

This chain uses TRBV6-1 with TRBJ1-1; D is undetermined. Germline assignment: CDR1 MNHNS and CDR2 SASEGT. Trimming stripped 4 bases from V and 2 bases from J, with 17 bases between. The CDR3 covers 16 residues. In DNA form, the CDR3 reads TGTGCCAGCAGTGTGCGTGTGGACTTTCGAAACACTGAAGCTTTCTTT. It specifies CASSVRVDFRNTEAFF.

About this clone itself: The junction departs from the called germline gene at one end, perhaps through a read error. This rearrangement joins TRBV6-1 to TRBJ1-5; the match to TRBD1 covers 9 bases. Germline assignment: CDR1 MNHNS and CDR2 SASEGT. This CDR3 is built from 15 residues. CDR3 nucleotides: TGTGCCAGCAGAGAAGGGACAGGGATCAATCAGCCCCAGCATTTT. This gives the protein CASREGTGINQPQHF.

The chain recombines TRBV6-2 or TRBV6-3 with TRBJ2-1; weak D call: TRBD2 (5 bases). Germline loops: CDR1 MNHEY, CDR2 SVGEGT. The germline V and J ends were trimmed by 5 bases and 15 bases, with 17 bases remaining between them. There are 12 residues in the CDR3. The CDR3 loop is CASSVLAAPPFF. CDR3 nucleotide sequence: TGTGCCAGCAGTGTGCTAGCCGCCCCGCCGTTCTTC.

The chain recombines TRBV18 with TRBJ1-1, with no clear D. The V end lost 6 bases, the J end lost 1 base, and 9 bases lay between the germline ends. CDR3 length equals 13 residues. Germline V gene sequence: CDR1 KGHSH, CDR2 LQKENI. The CDR3 coding sequence is TGTGCCAGCTCGCGGCTCCAGAACACTGAAGCTTTCTTT. This encodes CASSRLQNTEAFF. The complete variable domain, with remaining parts taken from reference TRBV18 and TRBJ1-1, reads NAGVMQNPRHLVRRRGQEARLRCSPMKGHSHVYWYRQLPEEGLKFMVYLQKENIIDESGMPKERFSAEFPKEGPSILRIQQVVRGDSAAYFCASSRLQNTEAFFGQGTRLTVV.

The chain employs TRBV28 and TRBJ2-2; 9 bases agree with TRBD1. CDR1 and CDR2 from the germline V gene are MDHEN and SYDVKM. V lost 2 bases and J lost 12; bases outside the gene matches: 7. This CDR3 comprises 14 residues. CDR3 in DNA: TGTGCCAGCAGTTTAGCGGGACAGGGTGCCCAGCTGTTTTTT. Protein: CASSLAGQGAQLFF.

For the CDR3, the DNA is TGTGCCAGCAGTTACGACACCTACACTGAAGCTTTCTTT. It specifies CASSYDTYTEAFF. This chain links TRBV6-5 with TRBJ1-1; no definite D call. This CDR3 region has 13 residues. V shed 2 bases and J shed 3 bases, with 7 bases lying between them. CDR1 is MNHEY and CDR2 is SVGAGI in the germline V gene.